The clone carrying this T cell receptor (beta chain) showed up many times. The V and J ends lost 9 bases and 0 bases respectively, with 14 bases between them. This CDR3 has 14 amino acids. From germline, CDR1 is SGHTA and CDR2 FQGTGA. These data originate in a study of human T cells and chemical hapten exposure. Documented time point: patch test 1, 2 weeks after DPC sensitization. Indicated treatment: therapeutic diphenylcyclopropenone sensitization with weekly scalp DPC. TCRdb re-called the RACE reads with MiXCR, one entry per CDR3 protein. The table records 150,000 to 200,000 distinct CDR3 sequences, around 13% of them present only once.

Sequencing used whole blood, obtained in connection with sensitization to the hapten diphenylcyclopropenone (DPC). The TCR sequence derives from a woman aged 25 to 39 with alopecia areata. Some clones in this sample may be carry-over from other donors' samples. The rearrangement uses TRBV7-3 and TRBJ1-1, with a possible D match to TRBD1 (6 bases). CDR3 bases: TGTGCCAGTATTAGGACAGTAATGAACACTGAAGCTTTCTTT. Its protein product is CASIRTVMNTEAFF.